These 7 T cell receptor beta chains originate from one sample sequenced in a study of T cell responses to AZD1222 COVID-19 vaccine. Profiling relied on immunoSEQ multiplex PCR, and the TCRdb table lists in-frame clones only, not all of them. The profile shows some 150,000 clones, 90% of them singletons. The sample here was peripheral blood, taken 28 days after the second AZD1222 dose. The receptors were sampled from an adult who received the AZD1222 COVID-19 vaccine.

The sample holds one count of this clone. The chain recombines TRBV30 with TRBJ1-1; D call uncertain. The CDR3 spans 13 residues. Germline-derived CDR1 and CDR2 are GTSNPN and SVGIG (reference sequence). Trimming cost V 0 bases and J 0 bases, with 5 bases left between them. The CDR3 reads CAWSVSVNTEAFF. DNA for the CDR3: TGTGCCTGGAGTGTTTCAGTGAACACTGAAGCTTTCTTT.

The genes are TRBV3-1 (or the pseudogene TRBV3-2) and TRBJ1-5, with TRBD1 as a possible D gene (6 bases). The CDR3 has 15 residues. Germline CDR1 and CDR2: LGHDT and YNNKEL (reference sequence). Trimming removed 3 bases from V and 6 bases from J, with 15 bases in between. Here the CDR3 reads CASSQTTGEGQPQHF. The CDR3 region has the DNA TGTGCCAGCAGCCAGACGACAGGCGAGGGTCAGCCCCAGCATTTT.

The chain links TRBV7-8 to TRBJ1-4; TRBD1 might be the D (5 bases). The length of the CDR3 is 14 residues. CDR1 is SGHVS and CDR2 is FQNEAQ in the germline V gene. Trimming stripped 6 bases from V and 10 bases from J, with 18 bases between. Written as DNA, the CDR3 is TGTGCCAGCAGTTACGGCCAGGGCGGTGGAAAACTGTTTTTT. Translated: CASSYGQGGGKLFF.

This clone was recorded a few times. In DNA, the CDR3 is TGCGCCAGCAGCTTGGCCGGGACATTGGACGTCTATGGCTACACCTTC. As protein: CASSLAGTLDVYGYTF. This rearrangement joins TRBV5-1 to TRBJ1-2, with a possible D match to TRBD1 (6 bases). The CDR3 loop spans 16 amino acids. Trimming took off 0 bases at V and 4 bases at J, with 16 bases between the two ends. Germline V gene sequence: CDR1 SGHRS, CDR2 YFSETQ.

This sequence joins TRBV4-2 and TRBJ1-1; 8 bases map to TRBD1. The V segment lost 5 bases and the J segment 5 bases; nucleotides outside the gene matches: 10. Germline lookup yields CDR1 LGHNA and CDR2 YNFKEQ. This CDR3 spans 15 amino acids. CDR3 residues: CASSKLGQGGTEAFF. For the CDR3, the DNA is TGTGCCAGCAGCAAATTAGGACAGGGTGGAACTGAAGCTTTCTTT.

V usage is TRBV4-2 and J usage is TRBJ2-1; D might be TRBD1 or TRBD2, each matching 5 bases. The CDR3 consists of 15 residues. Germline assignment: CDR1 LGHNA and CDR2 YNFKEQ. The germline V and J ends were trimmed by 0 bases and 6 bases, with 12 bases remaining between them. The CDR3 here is CASSQDWGSFNEQFF. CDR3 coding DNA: TGTGCCAGCAGCCAAGACTGGGGGAGTTTCAATGAGCAGTTCTTC.

The DNA for the CDR3 is TGTGCCAGCAGCCACCTCAGGGGCGGCACTGAAGCTTTCTTT. It codes for CASSHLRGGTEAFF. The V and J genes are TRBV14 and TRBJ1-1; tentative D call: TRBD1 (6 bases). This CDR3 has 14 residues. Between the trimmed V and J ends, which lost 3 bases and 4 bases, there was a span of 12 bases. Looked up from germline, CDR1 is SGHDN and CDR2 is FVKESK.